This T cell receptor (beta chain) appears in the sequencing data of a study of blood T cells in healthy people across ages (dated by TCRdb to the mid-2010s). Broadly, across the study: Template switching captured roughly one uniquely barcoded TCR beta cDNA molecule per two T cells in model experiments. The donors were divided into four age groups: young (average around 15 years), middle-aged (approximately 41), aged (around 67) and long-lived (roughly 88). The study measured age-related changes in TCR beta repertoire diversity using deep sequencing normalized with unique cDNA molecular identifiers. Two additional independent replicas of 1 million unique cDNA reads from the same blood draw were analyzed for two donors (one aged 18 to 30 and one aged 80 or older). To avoid experimental bias, donors of different ages were distributed randomly across sequencing lanes.

The donors were roughly 39 Caucasian individuals from Russia, aged 6 to 90 years, who were systemically healthy. Approximately 9.3 milliliters of peripheral blood were collected from each donor into EDTA-treated Vacutainer tubes. Ficoll-Paque density-gradient centrifugation was used to isolate PBMCs, with at least 6 million per sample. Total RNA, at least 5.5 micrograms per sample, was extracted from PBMCs with Trizol reagent. For every donor, flow cytometry on a PBMC aliquot measured the percentage of naive CD45RAhigh/CD27high T cells. Notes on this clonotype: Its antigen is not yet known. Base qualities are not recorded, but no much larger clone differs from it by a single base.

The library was produced with 5' RACE. Sequencing instrument: Illumina HiSeq 2500. A second 7 to 11 cycle PCR used a sample-barcoded 5' primer and a J-beta primer mix. Each TCR beta cDNA molecule received a unique molecular identifier from a template-switch 5' adaptor carrying 12 random nucleotides. Each sample yielded at least 2.5 million CDR3-containing paired-end reads. All of the RNA was converted into first-strand cDNA using the Mint cDNA synthesis kit, with a TRBC-specific oligonucleotide serving as the primer. Following uracil-DNA glycosylase treatment, all cDNA underwent a first 18-cycle PCR with the universal primers M1SS and BC2_uni_R. The published analysis was carried out like this. Each sample was normalized by randomly selecting 1 million high-quality reads, each carrying a distinct molecular identifier. Reads with shared molecular identifiers were discarded instead of being binned into consensus sequences. MiTCR, run with a Q25 quality threshold and the strictest error-elimination algorithm, handled CDR3 identification, clonotype clustering and error correction. A nonparametric unseen species model using Euler transformation provided a lower-bound estimate of total TCR beta diversity. TCRdb reran the public reads through fastp at Q25 and MiXCR, keeping productive beta chains. All rows with the same CDR3 protein become a single entry with the most common DNA and genes. TCRdb's processing, not the study's, gives the V and J calls here. In this sample the table shows about a million distinct CDR3 sequences, roughly two fifths of which occur a single time. Roughly 14% of the sample is taken by the ten largest.

The paper as a whole reports these results and caveats: Because donor CMV infection status was unknown, age-related changes in expanded clonotypes were potentially confounded. Compared with the aged group, the long-lived group had more naive CD4+ T cells, fewer expanded clones and increased TCR diversity, a pattern suggesting age selection. Observed TCR beta diversity per million T cells fell roughly linearly with age, and a significant reduction was already apparent by age about 36. Because profiling used bulk unsorted PBMCs, naive and antigen-experienced compartments could not be compared conclusively. The percentage of naive T cells measured by flow cytometry correlated strongly with observed TCR beta diversity. Total diversity estimates from one million sequenced T cells were considered lower bounds and underestimates.

The germline V gene supplies CDR1 MDHEN and CDR2 SYDVKM. From V the trimming removes 4 bases and from J it removes 7 bases, while the gene matches leave 7 bases of the junction unaccounted for. Counted from cysteine to phenylalanine, this CDR3 has 15 amino acids. Just the 45-base CDR3 DNA is kept, in frame starting at base 1. The origin of this receptor is a man between 18 and 35 years old in good health. The sequence joins TRBV28 to TRBJ2-1, and 10 junctional nucleotides match TRBD1. Sequencing was performed on blood. The encoded CDR3 is CASSSPGTGENEQFF. The nucleotides read TGTGCCAGCAGTTCACCTGGGACAGGGGAAAATGAGCAGTTCTTC.